This T cell receptor (beta chain) was sequenced in a study of OX40 agonist ivuxolimab in advanced cancers. Study-wide points: Some of the nonresponding patients also showed low levels of normalized T-cell clonal expansion.

This clone was observed a single time. Antigen: not known. Data came from immunoSEQ multiplex PCR; TCRdb stores just in-frame clones and leaves some out. This sample has about 140,000 clones, with roughly 91% found just once. The CDR3 has 14 amino acids. Germline V CDR1 and CDR2: LNHDA, SQIVND (reference sequence). Between the trimmed V and J ends, which lost 6 bases and 0 bases, there was a span of 9 bases. The TCR was taken from an adult with an advanced solid tumor such as melanoma, head and neck, liver or kidney cancer. V gene TRBV19 combines with J gene TRBJ1-3, with no clear D. Material: CD4+ or CD8+ T cells sorted from blood, obtained in a trial of the OX40 agonist ivuxolimab. The DNA for the CDR3 is TGTGCCAGTAGCACCGTAAGCTCTGGAAACACCATATATTTT. It yields the protein CASSTVSSGNTIYF.